The T cell receptor (beta chain) described here comes from a study of T cell responses to AZD1222 COVID-19 vaccine. Study overall: Second doses were pooled across both intervals (about 4 or about 12 weeks). Findings of the study overall: In a largely white British group with more females than males, clonal diversity was possibly underestimated. Spike-specific TCR breadth and depth rose after two AZD1222 doses. A reported finding is that nearly half of spike-specific TCRs target unmutated variant regions.

Profiled with immunoSEQ multiplex PCR; TCRdb holds only in-frame clones, not every one. The table has 140,000 to 150,000 clones, roughly 92% seen once. As regards this clone: Its antigen remains unidentified.

The TCR comes from an adult in good health. The specimen comprised peripheral blood, sampled on day 0 of AZD1222 vaccination.

The CDR3 region is CAWSVGVSGNTIYF. The CDR3 DNA reads as TGTGCCTGGAGTGTTGGTGTCTCTGGAAACACCATATATTTT. This rearrangement joins TRBV30 to TRBJ1-3; D gene unclear. This CDR3 is built from 14 residues. V was shortened by 0 bases and J by 0 bases, with 6 bases between the two germline ends. Germline assignment: CDR1 GTSNPN and CDR2 SVGIG (reference sequence).